This T cell receptor (beta chain) appears in the sequencing data of a study of cytomegalovirus exposure and HLA in healthy donors. Germline CDR1 reads SNHLY; CDR2 reads FYNNEI. The V gene lost 6 bases and the J gene lost 0 bases, with 8 bases spanning the gap. The CDR3 consists of 14 residues. PCR was performed using 60 Vbeta and 13 Jbeta primers. Only in-frame clones appear in the TCRdb table, and some are missing; sequencing was by immunoSEQ multiplex PCR. In the table there are approximately 160,000 clones, over 75% of which are singletons. The specimen sequenced was PBMCs. This receptor was identified in a man aged 25-40 years in good health and CMV-seropositive. The V and J genes are TRBV2 and TRBJ1-4; unclear D gene. The DNA for the CDR3 is TGTGCCAGCAGCCGGTCGTCAACTAATGAAAAACTGTTTTTT. Its protein is CASSRSSTNEKLFF. Full variable domain (missing parts from reference TRBV2 and TRBJ1-4): EPEVTQTPSHQVTQMGQEVILRCVPISNHLYFYWYRQILGQKVEFLVSFYNNEISEKSEIFDDQFSVERPDGSNFTLKIRSTKLEDSAMYFCASSRSSTNEKLFFGSGTQLSVL.